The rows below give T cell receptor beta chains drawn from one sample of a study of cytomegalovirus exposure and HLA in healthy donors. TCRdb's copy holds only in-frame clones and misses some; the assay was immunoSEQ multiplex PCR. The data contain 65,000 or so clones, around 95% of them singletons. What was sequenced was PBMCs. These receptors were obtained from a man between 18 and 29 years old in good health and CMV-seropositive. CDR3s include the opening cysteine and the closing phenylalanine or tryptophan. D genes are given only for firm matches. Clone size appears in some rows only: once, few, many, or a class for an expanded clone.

cdr3_nt: TGTGCCAGCTCCTCCGGGACACCTAGTTATGGCTACACCTTC
cdr3_aa: CASSSGTPSYGYTF
clone_size: once
d_call: .
j_call: TRBJ1-2
v_call: TRBV9

cdr3_nt: TGTGCCAGCAGCCCACTAGCGGGGGCTTCTGGGGCCAACGTCCTGACTTTC
cdr3_aa: CASSPLAGASGANVLTF
clone_size: .
d_call: TRBD2
j_call: TRBJ2-6
v_call: TRBV7-3

cdr3_nt: TGTGCCAGCAGTAGGGGCATTAACTACGAGCAGTACTTC
cdr3_aa: CASSRGINYEQYF
clone_size: .
d_call: .
j_call: TRBJ2-7
v_call: TRBV7-2

cdr3_nt: TGTGCCAGCAGCTTACAGGGGGGCGGCACTGAAGCTTTCTTT
cdr3_aa: CASSLQGGGTEAFF
clone_size: .
d_call: TRBD1
j_call: TRBJ1-1
v_call: TRBV7-9

cdr3_nt: TGTGCCTCCAAGGCCCCAGGGGCTAGCACAGATACGCAGTATTTT
cdr3_aa: CASKAPGASTDTQYF
clone_size: .
d_call: .
j_call: TRBJ2-3
v_call: TRBV6-6

cdr3_nt: TGTGCCATCAGTCGGGAAGGTGGCTACACCTTC
cdr3_aa: CAISREGGYTF
clone_size: .
d_call: .
j_call: TRBJ1-2
v_call: TRBV10-3

cdr3_nt: TGTGCCAGCAGCTTGAACGGGGGGGCTGAGCAGTTCTTC
cdr3_aa: CASSLNGGAEQFF
clone_size: .
d_call: TRBD2
j_call: TRBJ2-1
v_call: TRBV11-3

cdr3_nt: TGTGCCAGCAGTTCCCTATTGCCAGATACGCAGTATTTT
cdr3_aa: CASSSLLPDTQYF
clone_size: .
d_call: .
j_call: TRBJ2-3
v_call: TRBV27

cdr3_nt: TGTGCTAGTGGTTTGGTAGACAGAGCTCAGCCCCAGCATTTT
cdr3_aa: CASGLVDRAQPQHF
clone_size: .
d_call: .
j_call: TRBJ1-5
v_call: TRBV12-5

cdr3_nt: TGCGCCAGCAGGGAGCAGGGTTACACTGAAGCTTTCTTT
cdr3_aa: CASREQGYTEAFF
clone_size: .
d_call: .
j_call: TRBJ1-1
v_call: TRBV5-1

cdr3_nt: TGTGCCAGAAGCTTGTGCGGGGGCCTTCCCGAGACCCAGTACTTC
cdr3_aa: CARSLCGGLPETQYF
clone_size: .
d_call: .
j_call: TRBJ2-5
v_call: TRBV5-3

cdr3_nt: TGTGCCAGCAGTTTTGGGTTCGGCAGGGGGACAGATACGCAGTATTTT
cdr3_aa: CASSFGFGRGTDTQYF
clone_size: .
d_call: TRBD1
j_call: TRBJ2-3
v_call: TRBV28

cdr3_nt: TGTGCCAGCAGCCCCCTGGGGGAGGGCCACTACGAGCAGTACTTC
cdr3_aa: CASSPLGEGHYEQYF
clone_size: .
d_call: TRBD2
j_call: TRBJ2-7
v_call: TRBV7-6

cdr3_nt: TGTGCCAGCAGCATGGGACAGGGGCATTCACCCCTCCACTTT
cdr3_aa: CASSMGQGHSPLHF
clone_size: once
d_call: TRBD1
j_call: TRBJ1-6
v_call: TRBV6-1

cdr3_nt: TGTGCCAGCAGCTTAGAAAGCGCCCTTAACTACGAGCAGTACTTC
cdr3_aa: CASSLESALNYEQYF
clone_size: .
d_call: .
j_call: TRBJ2-7
v_call: TRBV7-2

cdr3_nt: TGTGCCAGCAGTTCCACGGGACAGGGGGCTCCTGCGTATAATTCACCCCTCCACTTT
cdr3_aa: CASSSTGQGAPAYNSPLHF
clone_size: .
d_call: TRBD1
j_call: TRBJ1-6
v_call: TRBV27

cdr3_nt: TGCAGCGTTGGAGTTTCGGGACAGGGGGCTGGGAATGAGCAGTTCTTC
cdr3_aa: CSVGVSGQGAGNEQFF
clone_size: .
d_call: TRBD1
j_call: TRBJ2-1
v_call: TRBV29-1

cdr3_nt: TGCGCCAGCAGCCCCGGACTAGCGGGGGGGTTTGGCGGTGAGCAGTTCTTC
cdr3_aa: CASSPGLAGGFGGEQFF
clone_size: once
d_call: TRBD2
j_call: TRBJ2-1
v_call: TRBV4-1

cdr3_nt: TGTGCCGTCACGGGGTCTAGGTACAATGAGCAGTTCTTC
cdr3_aa: CAVTGSRYNEQFF
clone_size: .
d_call: .
j_call: TRBJ2-1
v_call: TRBV28

cdr3_nt: TGTGCCAGCACAACAGGGACGGGGTTTTACTATGGCTACACCTTC
cdr3_aa: CASTTGTGFYYGYTF
clone_size: once
d_call: .
j_call: TRBJ1-2
v_call: TRBV6-1